This TCR beta chain was sequenced during a study of cytomegalovirus exposure and HLA in healthy donors (dated by TCRdb to 2016 to 2017). The study in broad terms: In an earlier analysis of 587 of the donors, approximately 260 Gb of sequence data and roughly 100 million unique TCR beta sequences from 180 million or so T cells were reported. Donor age, sex, ethnicity and CMV serostatus were compiled alongside the repertoire data. The genetic ancestry cluster associated with self-reported Caucasian donors included about four fifths of the 398 genotyped donors. An earlier analysis of fewer than 750 of the donors used high-throughput TCR beta sequencing to judge whether each TCR beta V gene segment behaved as functional or pseudogenic. A later analysis re-analyzed previously published TCR beta repertoires from 550 to 700 donors and added high-resolution HLA genotyping to study TCR occurrence patterns. Both class I and class II loci were covered by HLA typing, at four-digit resolution. In a later genetic analysis, genome-wide SNP genotypes for about 55% of the roughly 670 donors were used, and that subset was treated as a discovery cohort. The aim of the study was to test whether cataloging public T cell receptors could identify signatures of past pathogen exposure. A separate validation cohort of 90 to 150 different subjects was used in addition to the roughly 700-subject first cohort. The number of donors typed differed by locus, with about 620-630 for A, B, C, DRB1 and DQB1, roughly 520 for DQA1, about 610 for DPA1, and around 450 for DPB1. Across 398 genotyped donors of the cohort, an average of roughly 200,000 unique TCR beta nucleotide sequences per donor were sequenced, and roughly 20% of those sequences were non-productive. The T cell repertoires of under 700 subjects were profiled by immunosequencing and related to cytomegalovirus serostatus. Five DR-DQ haplotypes were treated as single units for association and clustering because of strong linkage in the cohort. The study combined high-throughput TCR immunosequencing, statistical association of individual TCRs with disease status, and machine learning to predict cytomegalovirus infection status. All discovery cohort repertoires had been generated using a single sequencing platform. Rather than using new phenotypic data, the later analysis identified candidate immune exposures from TCR beta sequences and from how often those sequences occurred across donors. Roughly 320 gigabases of sequencing data and around 85 million unique TCR sequences made up an early release that covered approximately 650 HLA-typed donors. General findings and caveats noted by the study authors: V-gene and J-gene trimming of TCR beta chains was associated with a missense DCLRE1C variant in a later genetic analysis, and the association was replicated in an independent cohort. A further reported finding was that TCR beta sequences accurately predicted the HLA-A and HLA-B alleles for most subjects in the first cohort. The authors suggested that the approach could potentially be generalized to other disease states and immunological phenotypes. Broadly in line with IMGT annotations, most TCR beta V segments showed up in productive rearrangements about 90% or about 30% of the time in an earlier analysis of 450 to 600 of the donors. A cluster of highly shared sequence variants was judged likely to be a technical artifact of the sequencing pipeline. At a false discovery rate of 0.05, a later analysis linked around 15,000 TCR beta sequences to specific HLA alleles. In a later analysis, TCR association rates were found to vary across HLA loci, with the most associated TCRs seen for DRB1 alleles and the fewest for HLA-C alleles. Because counts were too low, roughly 18 rarely observed V segments, including chromosome 9 orphons, were left out of the earlier analysis of roughly 600 of the donors. Presence/absence analyses assumed roughly uniform sequencing depth across donors, an assumption that may not hold. According to a later analysis, parvovirus B19, influenza, CMV and Epstein-Barr virus appeared linked to several top co-occurrence clusters. Assigning TCR associations to individual alleles was difficult when HLA alleles, especially DR and DQ, strongly co-occurred. According to a later genetic analysis, donors in an Asian-associated ancestry cluster had fewer N-insertions in productive TCRs than the approximately 670-donor mean. The study listed 170 or so TCR beta chains as associated with cytomegalovirus. The only immune exposure information available for the cohort was CMV serostatus. Linkage disequilibrium might explain the correlated functional status among segregating V segments, but an unknown experimental factor could not be excluded. Some IMGT-functional V segments, including TRBV6-2 and TRBV6-3, could not be told apart with the 87-base-pair reads, so those segments were excluded. Most TCR sequences were observed very rarely across donors, whereas some public TCRs were present in many individuals. Because some donors lacked HLA typing at each locus, the association tests relied only on the typed subset. Most CMV-associated TCR beta chains appeared to be HLA-restricted in a later analysis, and the HLA associations seemed to be driven largely by CMV exposure. The cohort was sequenced for TCR beta chains only, and without alpha or paired-chain data the features that could be detected were limited. In both the original and validation cohorts, the classifier was reported to diagnose cytomegalovirus status with high specificity and sensitivity. A few of the identified cytomegalovirus-associated TCR beta chains were confirmed in vitro to be specific for cytomegalovirus antigens. In a later analysis, HLA-associated TCR beta chains showed more clonal expansion and lower generation probabilities than non-associated chains that were equally common.

To note about this clone: The antigen this receptor binds is unknown. No clone much larger than this one lies a single base away; base qualities are absent.

In total, 666 healthy bone marrow donors made up the cohort. At the time of sampling, every cohort member was nominally healthy, though immune exposures that went unrecorded were likely present. The donor was CMV seronegative and was included in the group of several hundred seronegative cohort members. Every donor gave a peripheral blood sample, and the peripheral blood mononuclear cells from that sample were used for TCR beta sequencing. Genomic DNA was extracted from the blood cell samples with the Qiagen DNeasy Blood Extraction Kit. Cut back by 6 bases and 6 bases, the V and J ends lie 12 bases apart. Counted from cysteine to phenylalanine, this CDR3 has 11 amino acids. Only CDR3 DNA remains: 33 bases, in frame from the first base. CDR1 is given as DFQATT and CDR2 as SNEGSKA, both from the germline V gene (reference sequence). Libraries were built with the immunoSEQ multiplex PCR assay. The multiplex PCR relied on a mix of 60 forward primers for TCR Vbeta segments and 13 reverse primers for TCR Jbeta segments. Amplification of the CDR3 region of rearranged TCR beta genes was performed with a multiplex PCR assay on genomic DNA. The amplified TCR beta libraries were sequenced on the Illumina HiSeq System as 87-base-pair reads. In the source study's methods: Across the 500 to 700 repertoires, a later analysis counted approximately 75 million unique TCR beta chains, approximately 10 million of which were shared by at least two donors. A nearest-neighbor algorithm error-corrected the raw reads and collapsed the reads into unique sequences, merging closely related sequences to remove PCR and sequencing errors. V, D and J gene segments were assigned by aligning CDR3 sequences to IMGT reference sequences. For a sequence to be retained, a match of at least six nucleotides was required to both a V gene segment and a J gene segment. Rearrangements were called productive when the CDR3 lacked stop codons and stayed in frame with V and J; all others were non-productive. Following IMGT convention, CDR3 was defined as the stretch from the second conserved V-encoded cysteine to the conserved J-encoded phenylalanine. Sequences without an unambiguous match to a single V gene segment were excluded from the earlier analysis of approximately 560 of the donors. In an earlier analysis of approximately 590 of the donors, a V segment was called functional when productive rearrangements were above 56.7%, and segregating when the standard deviation between donors exceeded 5%. A statistical classification framework was built for diagnosing cytomegalovirus status from the catalog of TCR beta chain sequences. In a later analysis, V and J genes were assigned by comparing TCR nucleotide sequences against IMGT/GENE-DB human TR gene sequences. The TCRdist pipeline was used in a later analysis to assign CDR3 sequences and most-parsimonious VDJ recombination scenarios. In a later analysis, each TCR beta chain was defined by its CDR3 amino acid sequence together with its V-gene family, and reads without a unique V-gene family were excluded. A later analysis removed over 500 highly shared, low-generation-probability nucleotide sequences to deal with suspected cross-contamination and a sequencing artifact. In a later analysis, a clonal expansion index was calculated for each public chain from normalized within-repertoire ranks of inferred template counts. In a later analysis, generation probabilities were computed with a VDJ recombination model fitted to out-of-frame rearrangements, and the resulting probabilities were checked against IGoR. In a later analysis, hypergeometric tests were used to score TCR-TCR, TCR-HLA and TCR-CMV co-occurrence, with a repertoire-size bias correction applied to TCR pairs. False discovery rates were estimated in a later analysis by permuting HLA or CMV assignments 20 times. In a later analysis, co-occurring TCRs were grouped using DBSCAN, with TCRdist sequence similarity added in when clustering inside HLA-allele-positive subsets. Co-occurrence clustering excluded repertoires with fewer than 30,000 or more than 120,000 public chains, plus five with anomalous nucleotide sharing. TCRdb took this table from immuneACCESS and kept in-frame rearrangements with V and J called. Such tables lack part of the clones; where checked against another copy, unresolved V genes explain under half of the gap, and the rest is unexplained. V, J and clone size derive from that table, while D and trimming were established from the DNA sequence. This sample has over 150,000 clones in its table, and more than 70% of those were observed once. Together, the top ten hold under 1.5% of the sample.

The clonotype originates from a man in his sixties in good health and CMV-seronegative. The receptor chain draws on TRBV20-1 and TRBJ2-7, with TRBD1 perhaps the D gene, on 5 matching bases. The sequenced sample was PBMCs. The CDR3 sequence is CSAPLGAEQYF. The DNA sequence reads TGCAGTGCCCCCCTTGGGGCCGAGCAGTACTTC.